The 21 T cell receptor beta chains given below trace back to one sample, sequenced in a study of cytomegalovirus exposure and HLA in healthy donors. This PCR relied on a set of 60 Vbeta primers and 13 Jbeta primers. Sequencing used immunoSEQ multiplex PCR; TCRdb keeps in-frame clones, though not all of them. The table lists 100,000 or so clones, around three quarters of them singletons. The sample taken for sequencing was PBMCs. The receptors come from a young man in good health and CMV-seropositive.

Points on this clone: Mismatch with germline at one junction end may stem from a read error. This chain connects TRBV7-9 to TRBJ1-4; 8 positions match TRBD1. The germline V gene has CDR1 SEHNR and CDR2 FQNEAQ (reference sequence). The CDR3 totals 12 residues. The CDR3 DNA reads TGTTCCAGCACCAATAACCGGGACAGGAAGTTTTTT. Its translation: CSSTNNRDRKFF.

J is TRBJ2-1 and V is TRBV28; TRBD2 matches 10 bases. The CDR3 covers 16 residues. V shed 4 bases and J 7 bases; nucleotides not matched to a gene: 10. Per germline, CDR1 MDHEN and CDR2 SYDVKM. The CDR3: CASSSTLAGGQNEQFF. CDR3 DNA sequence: TGTGCCAGCAGTTCGACCTTAGCGGGAGGACAGAATGAGCAGTTCTTC.

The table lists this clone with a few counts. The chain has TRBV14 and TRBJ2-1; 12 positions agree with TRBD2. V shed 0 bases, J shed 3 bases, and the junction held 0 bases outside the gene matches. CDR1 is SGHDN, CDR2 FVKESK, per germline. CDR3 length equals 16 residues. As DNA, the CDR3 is TGTGCCAGCAGCCAAGAACTAGCGGGAGGCTACAATGAGCAGTTCTTC. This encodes CASSQELAGGYNEQFF.

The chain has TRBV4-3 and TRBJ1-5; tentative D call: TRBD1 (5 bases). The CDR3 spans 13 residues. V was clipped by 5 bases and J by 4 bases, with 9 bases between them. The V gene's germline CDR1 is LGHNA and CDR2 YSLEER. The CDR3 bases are TGCGCCAGCAGCGCCCAGGGTAATCAGCCCCAGCATTTT. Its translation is CASSAQGNQPQHF.

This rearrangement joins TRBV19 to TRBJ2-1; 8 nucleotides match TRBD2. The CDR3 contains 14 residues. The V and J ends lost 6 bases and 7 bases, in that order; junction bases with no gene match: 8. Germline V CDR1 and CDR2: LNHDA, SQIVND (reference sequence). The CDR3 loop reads CASRPGLGSNEQFF. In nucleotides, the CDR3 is TGTGCCAGTAGACCGGGACTAGGGAGTAATGAGCAGTTCTTC.

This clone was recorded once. Here the CDR3 reads CASSQGQGSGYTF. In nucleotides, the CDR3 is TGTGCCAGCAGCCAAGGGCAGGGGAGTGGCTACACCTTC. The chain combines TRBV4-2 with TRBJ1-2; weak D call: TRBD1 (6 bases). The V end lost 1 base, the J end lost 7 bases, and 10 bases lay between the germline ends. Germline CDR1 reads LGHNA; CDR2 reads YNFKEQ. The CDR3 is 13 residues long.

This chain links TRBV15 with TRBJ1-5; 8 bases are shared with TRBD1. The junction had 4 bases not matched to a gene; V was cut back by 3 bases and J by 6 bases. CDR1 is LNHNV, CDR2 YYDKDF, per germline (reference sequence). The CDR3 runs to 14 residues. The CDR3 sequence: CATSSQGASQPQHF. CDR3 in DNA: TGTGCCACCAGCAGCCAGGGGGCGAGTCAGCCCCAGCATTTT.

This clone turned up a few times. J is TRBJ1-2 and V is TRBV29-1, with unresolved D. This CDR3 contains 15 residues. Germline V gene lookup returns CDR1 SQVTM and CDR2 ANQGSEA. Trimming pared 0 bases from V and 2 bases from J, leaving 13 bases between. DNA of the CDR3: TGCAGCGTTGAAGATTATCGGTCGGGAAACTATGGCTACACCTTC. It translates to CSVEDYRSGNYGYTF.

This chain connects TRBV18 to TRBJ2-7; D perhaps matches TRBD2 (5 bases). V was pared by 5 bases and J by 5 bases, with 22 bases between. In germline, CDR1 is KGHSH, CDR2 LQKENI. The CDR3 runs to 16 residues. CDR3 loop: CASSISPQRSSHEQYF. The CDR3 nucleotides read TGTGCCAGCTCAATCAGCCCTCAGCGGAGCAGCCACGAGCAGTACTTC. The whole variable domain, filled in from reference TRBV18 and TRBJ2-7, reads NAGVMQNPRHLVRRRGQEARLRCSPMKGHSHVYWYRQLPEEGLKFMVYLQKENIIDESGMPKERFSAEFPKEGPSILRIQQVVRGDSAAYFCASSISPQRSSHEQYFGPGTRLTVT.

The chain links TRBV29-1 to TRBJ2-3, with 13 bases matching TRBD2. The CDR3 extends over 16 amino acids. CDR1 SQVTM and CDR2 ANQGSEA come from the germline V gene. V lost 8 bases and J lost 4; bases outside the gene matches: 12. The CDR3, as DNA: TGCAGCTCTGGCCCTACTAGCGGGGGGGCCGCAGATACGCAGTATTTT. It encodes CSSGPTSGGAADTQYF.

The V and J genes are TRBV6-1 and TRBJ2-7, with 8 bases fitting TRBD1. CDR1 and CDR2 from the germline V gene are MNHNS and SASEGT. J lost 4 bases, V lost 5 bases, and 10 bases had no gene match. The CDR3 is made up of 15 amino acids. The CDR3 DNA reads TGTGCCAGCAGTAAATCTGGACAGGGTGGGTACGAGCAGTACGTC. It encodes CASSKSGQGGYEQYV.

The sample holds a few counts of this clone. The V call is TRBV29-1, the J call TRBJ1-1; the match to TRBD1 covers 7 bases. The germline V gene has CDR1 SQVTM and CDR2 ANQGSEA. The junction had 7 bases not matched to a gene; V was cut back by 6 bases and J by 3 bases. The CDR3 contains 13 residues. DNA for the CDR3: TGCAGCGTAAGACAGGGCGGGGACACTGAAGCTTTCTTT. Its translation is CSVRQGGDTEAFF.

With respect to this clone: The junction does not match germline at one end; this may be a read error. The CDR3 sequence is CSSSVADSLTHF. The CDR3 nucleotides read TGTTCCAGCAGCGTTGCGGACAGTCTAACACACTTT. The rearrangement links TRBV7-9 to TRBJ1-6; the D gene is possibly TRBD1 (6 bases). CDR3 length: 12 residues. The V gene's germline CDR1 is SEHNR and CDR2 FQNEAQ (reference sequence).

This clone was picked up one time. The CDR3 DNA reads TGCGCCAGCAGCTTGGAGGGGAGGGGGGGCGAGGGTGAGCAGTTCTTC. It is translated as CASSLEGRGGEGEQFF. The V gene is TRBV5-1, the J gene TRBJ2-1; tentatively, D is TRBD2 (7 bases). The CDR3 length is 16 residues. Germline V CDR1 and CDR2: SGHRS, YFSETQ. The V end was cut by 0 bases, the J end by 9 bases, with 19 bases between.

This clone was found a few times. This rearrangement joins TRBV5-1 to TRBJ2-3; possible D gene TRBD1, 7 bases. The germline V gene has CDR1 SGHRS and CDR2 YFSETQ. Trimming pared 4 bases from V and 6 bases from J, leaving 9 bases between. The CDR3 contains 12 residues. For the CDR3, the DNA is TGCGCCAGCAGCCCAGGGGGGGATACGCAGTATTTT. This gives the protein CASSPGGDTQYF.

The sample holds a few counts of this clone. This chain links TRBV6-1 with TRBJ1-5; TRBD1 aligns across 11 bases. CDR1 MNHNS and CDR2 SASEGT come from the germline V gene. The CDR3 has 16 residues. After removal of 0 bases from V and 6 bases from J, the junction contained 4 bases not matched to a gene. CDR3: CASSEAPGQGGQPQHF. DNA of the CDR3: TGTGCCAGCAGTGAAGCCCCGGGACAGGGGGGTCAGCCCCAGCATTTT.

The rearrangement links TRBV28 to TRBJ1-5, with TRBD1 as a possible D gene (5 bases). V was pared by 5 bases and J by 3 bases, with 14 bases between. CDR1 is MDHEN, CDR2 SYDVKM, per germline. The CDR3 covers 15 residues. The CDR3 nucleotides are TGTGCCAGCAGTCCTCCAGCAGGGCTCAATCAGCCCCAGCATTTT. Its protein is CASSPPAGLNQPQHF.

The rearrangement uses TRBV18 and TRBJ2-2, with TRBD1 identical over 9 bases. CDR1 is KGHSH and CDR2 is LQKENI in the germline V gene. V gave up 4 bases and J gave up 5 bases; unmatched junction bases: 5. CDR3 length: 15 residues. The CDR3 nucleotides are TGTGCCAGCTCACTCCGGGACAGGGTTACCGGGGAGCTGTTTTTT. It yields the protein CASSLRDRVTGELFF.

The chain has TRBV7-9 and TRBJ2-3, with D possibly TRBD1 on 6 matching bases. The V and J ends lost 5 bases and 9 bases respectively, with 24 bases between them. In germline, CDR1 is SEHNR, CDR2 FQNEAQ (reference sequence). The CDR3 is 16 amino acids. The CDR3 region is CASSQSGTSAFNTQYF. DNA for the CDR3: TGTGCCAGCAGCCAGTCCGGGACATCTGCCTTTAACACGCAGTATTTT.

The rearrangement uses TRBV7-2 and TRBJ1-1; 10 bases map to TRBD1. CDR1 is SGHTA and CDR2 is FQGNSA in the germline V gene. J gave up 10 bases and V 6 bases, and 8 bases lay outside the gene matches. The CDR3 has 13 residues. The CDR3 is CASRDPGQGRAFF. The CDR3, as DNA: TGTGCCAGCAGGGACCCGGGACAGGGGCGAGCTTTCTTT.

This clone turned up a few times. CDR3: CASSLSYRDQPQHF. CDR3 DNA: TGTGCCAGCAGCCTTTCCTACAGGGATCAGCCCCAGCATTTT. This chain links TRBV7-9 with TRBJ1-5; maybe TRBD1 (6 bases). Trimming cost V 5 bases and J 5 bases, with 13 bases left between them. CDR1 is SEHNR and CDR2 is FQNEAQ in the germline V gene (reference sequence). There are 14 residues in the CDR3.